A single sample gave rise to the 10 T cell receptor beta chains below, sequenced in a study of a mutant IDH1 vaccine in newly diagnosed glioma. Time point of the sample: week 5, during vaccination. Each dose delivered 300 ug of mutant IDH1 20-mer peptide subcutaneously with imiquimod. TCRdb's table, derived via immunoSEQ multiplex PCR, lists solely in-frame clones and lacks some. This sample carries some 38,000 clones, about 80% of them seen once, and the ten largest clones take 5.5%. No antigen is known for these receptors. This sample comprised PBMCs, obtained from a glioma patient whose treatment included an IDH1 peptide vaccine. Every receptor here comes from a man aged 40-49 years with glioma.

This chain uses TRBV6-5 with TRBJ1-2, with D possibly matching TRBD1 (5 bases). CDR3 length: 14 residues. From germline, CDR1 is MNHEY and CDR2 SVGAGI. V was cut by 7 bases and J by 2 bases, with 14 bases left in between. CDR3 DNA sequence: TGTGCCAGCAACGGACGCTCAGGGAACTATGGCTACACCTTC. Its protein product is CASNGRSGNYGYTF.

In DNA form, the CDR3 reads TGTGCCAGCACACAGCTCCTCCGGGGCTACACCTTC. Translating it yields CASTQLLRGYTF. The chain is built from TRBV2 and TRBJ1-2; D is uncertain. Germline V CDR1 and CDR2: SNHLY, FYNNEI. V lost 7 bases, J lost 8 bases, and 14 bases lay in between. The CDR3 runs to 12 residues.

The V call is TRBV6-5, the J call TRBJ1-4, with 9 bases fitting TRBD1. Germline loops: CDR1 MNHEY, CDR2 SVGAGI. The J segment lost 0 bases and the V segment lost 4 bases, leaving 0 bases of the junction unmatched. This CDR3 contains 15 residues. CDR3 sequence: CASSWDRATNEKLFF. In DNA, the CDR3 is TGTGCCAGCAGTTGGGACAGGGCAACTAATGAAAAACTGTTTTTT.

In its sample, this clone was seen a few times. The rearrangement links TRBV6-6 to TRBJ1-2; 9 nucleotides match TRBD1. The CDR3 covers 14 residues. Germline V lookup: CDR1 MNHNY, CDR2 SVGAGI (reference sequence). The J segment lost 10 bases and the V segment lost 7 bases, leaving 13 bases of the junction unmatched. CDR3 coding DNA: TGTGCCAGCACCTCTCCGGACAGGGGACCATCCTACACCTTC. Amino acids: CASTSPDRGPSYTF.

The CDR3 region is CASSEVATGGKRETQYF. DNA of the CDR3: TGCGCCAGCAGTGAGGTGGCGACAGGGGGTAAGAGAGAGACCCAGTACTTC. The chain is built from TRBV10-2 and TRBJ2-5, with TRBD1 identical over 9 bases. V dropped 2 bases and J dropped 4; count of bases not matched to a gene: 11. Germline V gives CDR1 WSHSY, CDR2 SAAADI. This CDR3 is 17 amino acids long.

The V call is TRBV9, the J call TRBJ1-2; D unclear. With 0 bases removed from V and 7 bases from J, the gap between germline ends came to 13 bases. Germline V gene sequence: CDR1 SGDLS, CDR2 YYNGEE. This CDR3 spans 14 amino acids. DNA of the CDR3: TGTGCCAGCAGCGTAGAACCCCCTACCCGTGGCTACACCTTC. It translates to CASSVEPPTRGYTF.

The chain couples TRBV2 to TRBJ2-5; D remains unclear. Germline loops: CDR1 SNHLY, CDR2 FYNNEI. V lost 7 bases to trimming and J lost 5 bases, with 5 bases between them. The CDR3 loop spans 10 amino acids. CDR3 sequence: CASKWETQYF. CDR3 nucleotide sequence: TGTGCCAGCAAGTGGGAGACCCAGTACTTC.

The CDR3 DNA reads as TGTGCCAGCTCACCAAGCCTCTTGACTAGCGTGGGCACAGATACGCAGTATTTT. It codes for CASSPSLLTSVGTDTQYF. The rearrangement uses TRBV18 and TRBJ2-3; 8 bases align to TRBD2. The CDR3 spans 18 residues. Germline values: CDR1 KGHSH, CDR2 LQKENI. V dropped 2 bases and J dropped 1; count of bases not matched to a gene: 11.

This chain uses TRBV5-6 with TRBJ1-2; D remains ambiguous. CDR3 length equals 12 residues. CDR1 and CDR2 (germline): SGHDT, YYEEEE. Trimming removed 0 bases at V and 11 bases at J, with 11 bases between. CDR3 sequence (DNA): TGTGCCAGCAGCTTGGTCACTAGTTTTTACACCTTC. Translation: CASSLVTSFYTF.

The genes are TRBV18 and TRBJ2-5; D is ambiguous. V shed 6 bases and J shed 5 bases, with 13 bases lying between them. The length of the CDR3 is 13 residues. CDR1 KGHSH and CDR2 LQKENI come from the germline V gene. DNA for the CDR3: TGTGCCAGCTCGACGGTAGTGGGGGAGACCCAGTACTTC. Translated: CASSTVVGETQYF.